This T cell receptor beta chain is drawn from a study of blood T cell repertoires in COVID-19. About the study: The United States, Italy and Spain supplied acute and convalescent COVID-19 samples. PBMCs, B-cell-depleted T cells, or T cells were the source of the cDNA or gDNA that made up the material.

Libraries were prepared by immunoSEQ multiplex PCR; TCRdb keeps only in-frame clonotypes and omits some of them. This sample has a few hundred thousand clones, with around 87% found just once. From germline, CDR1 is MDHEN and CDR2 SYDVKM. The CDR3 is 15 residues long. V lost 1 base to trimming and J lost 3 bases, with 11 bases between them. The source of this sequence is a woman in her forties or fifties who had recovered from COVID-19. V gene TRBV28 combines with J gene TRBJ2-3; perhaps TRBD2 as D (5 bases). The sample taken for sequencing was peripheral blood. The CDR3 nucleotides read TGTGCCAGCAGTTTATCAGGAAGGAGGACAGATACGCAGTATTTT. Translated: CASSLSGRRTDTQYF.